The source of this T cell receptor (beta chain) is a study of T cells in Graves' hyperthyroidism and ophthalmopathy. TCR beta CDR3 regions were amplified from RNA transcripts. The HTBI primer set served for first-round RT-PCR of the TCR CDR3. TCRdb re-called the multiplex PCR reads through MiXCR, storing one row per CDR3 protein. The data contain some 490,000 distinct CDR3 sequences, roughly 22% of them singletons. V was clipped by 7 bases and J by 4 bases, with 10 bases between them. The CDR3 consists of 13 residues. CDR1 SNHLY and CDR2 FYNNEI come from the germline V gene. The rearrangement uses TRBV2 and TRBJ2-2; D gene unclear. The receptor's source is a woman in her 70s with Graves' ophthalmopathy. The sequencing input was blood. In DNA, the CDR3 is TGTGCCAGCATGCCAGGTGGCACCGGGGAGCTGTTTTTT. Translation gives CASMPGGTGELFF.